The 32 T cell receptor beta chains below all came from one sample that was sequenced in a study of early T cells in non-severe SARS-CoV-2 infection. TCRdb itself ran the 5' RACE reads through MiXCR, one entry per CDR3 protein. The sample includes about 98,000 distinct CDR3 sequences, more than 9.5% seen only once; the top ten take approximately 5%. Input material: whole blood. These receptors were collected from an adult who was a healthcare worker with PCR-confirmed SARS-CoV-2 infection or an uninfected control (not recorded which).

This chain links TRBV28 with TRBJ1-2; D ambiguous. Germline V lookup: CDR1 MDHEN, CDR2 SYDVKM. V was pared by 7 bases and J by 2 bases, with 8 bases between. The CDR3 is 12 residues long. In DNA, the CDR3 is TGTGCCAGCAACGAGGGAAACTATGGCTACACCTTC. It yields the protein CASNEGNYGYTF.

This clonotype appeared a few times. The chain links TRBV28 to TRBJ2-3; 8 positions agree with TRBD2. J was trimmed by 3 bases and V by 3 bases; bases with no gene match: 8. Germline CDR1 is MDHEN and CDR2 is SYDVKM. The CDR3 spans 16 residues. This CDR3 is CASSFGAGESTDTQYF. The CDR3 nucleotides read TGTGCCAGCAGTTTCGGAGCGGGAGAGTCGACAGATACGCAGTATTTT.

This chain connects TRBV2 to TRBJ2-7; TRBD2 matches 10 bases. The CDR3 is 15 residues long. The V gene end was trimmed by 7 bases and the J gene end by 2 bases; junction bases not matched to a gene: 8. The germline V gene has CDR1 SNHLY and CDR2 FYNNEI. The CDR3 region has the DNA TGTGCCAGCAAAGCTAGCGGGGGAGTAACCTACGAGCAGTACTTC. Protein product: CASKASGGVTYEQYF.

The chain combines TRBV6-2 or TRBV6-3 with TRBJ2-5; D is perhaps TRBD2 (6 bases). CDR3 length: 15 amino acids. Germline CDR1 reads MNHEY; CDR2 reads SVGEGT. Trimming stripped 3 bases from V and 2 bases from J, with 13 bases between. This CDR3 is CASSYAGPKQETQYF. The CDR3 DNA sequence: TGTGCCAGCAGTTATGCGGGGCCCAAACAAGAGACCCAGTACTTC.

Here the CDR3 reads CASSQVGRGLSTGELFF. The CDR3 nucleotides are TGTGCCAGCAGCCAAGTCGGGCGGGGATTATCAACCGGGGAGCTGTTTTTT. V and J are TRBV14 and TRBJ2-2, with D perhaps TRBD2 (6 bases). The CDR3 is 17 residues long. Deletions cut 1 base from V and 5 bases from J, with 17 bases between. CDR1 is SGHDN, CDR2 FVKESK, per germline.

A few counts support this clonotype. In DNA, the CDR3 is TGTGCCAGCAGGGTGGCGGGAGGGCCCGGGGAGCTGTTTTTT. Amino acids: CASRVAGGPGELFF. The chain uses TRBV2 and TRBJ2-2; the match to TRBD2 covers 9 bases. Germline V gene sequence: CDR1 SNHLY, CDR2 FYNNEI. V lost 6 bases to trimming and J lost 6 bases; unmatched junction nucleotides: 5. This CDR3 has 14 residues.

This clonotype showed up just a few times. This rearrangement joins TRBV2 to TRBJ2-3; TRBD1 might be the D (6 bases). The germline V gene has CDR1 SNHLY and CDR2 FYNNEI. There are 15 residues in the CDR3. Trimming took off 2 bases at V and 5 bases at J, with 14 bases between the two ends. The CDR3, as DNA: TGTGCCAGCAGTGAAACAGGGATATATGGAGATACGCAGTATTTT. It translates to CASSETGIYGDTQYF.

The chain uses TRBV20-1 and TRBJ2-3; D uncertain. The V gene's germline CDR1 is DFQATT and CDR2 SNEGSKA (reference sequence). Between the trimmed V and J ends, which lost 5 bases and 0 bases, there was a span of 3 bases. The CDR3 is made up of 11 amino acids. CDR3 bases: TGCAGTGCTGGAAGCACAGATACGCAGTATTTT. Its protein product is CSAGSTDTQYF.

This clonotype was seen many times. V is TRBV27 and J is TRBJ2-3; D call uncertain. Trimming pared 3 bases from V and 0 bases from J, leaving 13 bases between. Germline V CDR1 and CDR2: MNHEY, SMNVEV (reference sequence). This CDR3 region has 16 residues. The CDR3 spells CASSFGSLPSTDTQYF. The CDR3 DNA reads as TGTGCCAGCAGTTTCGGTAGCCTCCCTAGCACAGATACGCAGTATTTT.

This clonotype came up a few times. The CDR3 sequence: CASSQKTQTEISYEQYF. The CDR3 region has the DNA TGTGCCAGCAGCCAAAAGACACAAACAGAAATCAGCTACGAGCAGTACTTC. V is TRBV7-9 and J is TRBJ2-7; D remains unclear. Germline assignment: CDR1 SEHNR and CDR2 FQNEAQ (reference sequence). This CDR3 is built from 17 residues. Trimming shortened V by 5 bases and J by 3 bases, and 23 bases separated the two germline ends.

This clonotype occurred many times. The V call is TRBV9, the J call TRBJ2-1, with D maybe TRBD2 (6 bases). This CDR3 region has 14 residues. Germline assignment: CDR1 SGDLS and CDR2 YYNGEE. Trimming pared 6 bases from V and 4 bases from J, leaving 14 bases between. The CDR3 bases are TGTGCCAGCACCCGCGGGGCGTCGTACAATGAGCAGTTCTTC. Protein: CASTRGASYNEQFF.

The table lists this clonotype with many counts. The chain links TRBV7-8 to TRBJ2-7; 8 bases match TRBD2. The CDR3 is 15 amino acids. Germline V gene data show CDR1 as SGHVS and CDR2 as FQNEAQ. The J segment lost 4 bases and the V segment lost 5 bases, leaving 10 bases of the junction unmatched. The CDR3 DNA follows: TGTGCCAGCAGCCCCCTCGCGGGAGGAGAATACGAGCAGTACTTC. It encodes CASSPLAGGEYEQYF.

This CDR3 is CASSQDTGSAPLHF. The CDR3 nucleotides read TGTGCCAGCAGTCAAGATACAGGGAGCGCACCCCTCCACTTT. The chain employs TRBV7-9 and TRBJ1-6; D is possibly TRBD1 (6 bases). The CDR3 sequence is 14 residues long. CDR1 is SEHNR and CDR2 is FQNEAQ in the germline V gene (reference sequence). Between the trimmed V and J ends, which lost 6 bases and 11 bases, there was a span of 17 bases.

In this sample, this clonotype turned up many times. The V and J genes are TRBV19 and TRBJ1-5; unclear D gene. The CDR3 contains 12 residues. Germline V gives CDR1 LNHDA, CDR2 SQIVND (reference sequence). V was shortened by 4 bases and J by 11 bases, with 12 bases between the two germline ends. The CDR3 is CASSTARSAQHF. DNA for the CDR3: TGTGCCAGTAGTACGGCGCGCTCAGCCCAGCATTTT.

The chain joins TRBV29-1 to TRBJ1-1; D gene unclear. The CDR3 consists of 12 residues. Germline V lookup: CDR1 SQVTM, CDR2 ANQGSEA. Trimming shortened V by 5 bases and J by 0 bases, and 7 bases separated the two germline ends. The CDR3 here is CSVMGLNTEAFF. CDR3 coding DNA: TGCAGCGTTATGGGCCTGAACACTGAAGCTTTCTTT.

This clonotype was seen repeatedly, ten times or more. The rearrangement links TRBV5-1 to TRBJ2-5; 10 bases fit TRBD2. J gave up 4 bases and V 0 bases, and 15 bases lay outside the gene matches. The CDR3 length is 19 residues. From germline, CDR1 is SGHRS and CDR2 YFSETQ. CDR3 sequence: CASSLASVASGSQGETQYF. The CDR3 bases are TGCGCCAGCAGCTTGGCGTCGGTAGCTAGCGGGAGTCAAGGAGAGACCCAGTACTTC.

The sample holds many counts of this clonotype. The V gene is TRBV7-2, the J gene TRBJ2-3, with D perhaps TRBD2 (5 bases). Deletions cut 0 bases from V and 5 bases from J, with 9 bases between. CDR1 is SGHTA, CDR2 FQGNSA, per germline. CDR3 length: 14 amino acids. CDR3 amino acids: CASSLASREDTQYF. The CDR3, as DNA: TGTGCCAGCAGCTTAGCATCCCGGGAAGATACGCAGTATTTT.

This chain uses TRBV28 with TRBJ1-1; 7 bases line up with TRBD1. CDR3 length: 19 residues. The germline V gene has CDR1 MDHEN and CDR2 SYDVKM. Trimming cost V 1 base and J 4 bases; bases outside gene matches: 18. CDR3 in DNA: TGTGCCAGCAGTTTATTCCGGGACAGAGTTATCACAGGGATCACTGAAGCTTTCTTT. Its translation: CASSLFRDRVITGITEAFF.

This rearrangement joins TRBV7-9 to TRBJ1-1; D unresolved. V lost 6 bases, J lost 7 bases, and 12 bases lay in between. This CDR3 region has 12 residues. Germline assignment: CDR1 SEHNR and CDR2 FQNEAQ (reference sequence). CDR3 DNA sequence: TGTGCCAGCAGTCGGACTGAGTTTGAAGCTTTCTTT. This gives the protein CASSRTEFEAFF.

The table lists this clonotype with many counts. CDR3: CASSPRAWATEAFF. In DNA form, the CDR3 reads TGTGCCAGCTCACCCCGGGCCTGGGCCACTGAAGCTTTCTTT. V usage is TRBV18 and J usage is TRBJ1-1; D is undetermined. The germline gives CDR1 KGHSH, CDR2 LQKENI. The CDR3 contains 14 residues. V shed 3 bases and J shed 4 bases, with 12 bases lying between them.

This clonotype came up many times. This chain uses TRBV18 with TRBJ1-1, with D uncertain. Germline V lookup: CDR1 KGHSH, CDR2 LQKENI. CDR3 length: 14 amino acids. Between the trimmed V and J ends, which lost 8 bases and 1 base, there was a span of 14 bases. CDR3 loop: CASSPSTGNTEAFF. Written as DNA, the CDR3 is TGTGCCAGCAGCCCATCGACGGGGAACACTGAAGCTTTCTTT.

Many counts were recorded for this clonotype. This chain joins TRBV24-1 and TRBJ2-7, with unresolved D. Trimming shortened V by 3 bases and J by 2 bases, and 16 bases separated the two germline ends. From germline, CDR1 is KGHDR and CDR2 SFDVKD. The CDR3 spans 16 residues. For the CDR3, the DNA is TGTGCCACCAGTGATATATCCGGGTCAACGCCCTACGAGCAGTACTTC. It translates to CATSDISGSTPYEQYF.

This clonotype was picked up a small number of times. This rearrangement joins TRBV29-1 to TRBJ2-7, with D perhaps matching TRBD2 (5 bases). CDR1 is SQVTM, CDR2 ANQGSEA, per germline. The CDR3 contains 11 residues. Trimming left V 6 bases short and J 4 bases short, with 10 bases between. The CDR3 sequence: CSVGTGYEQYF. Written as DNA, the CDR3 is TGCAGCGTCGGTACGGGATACGAGCAGTACTTC.

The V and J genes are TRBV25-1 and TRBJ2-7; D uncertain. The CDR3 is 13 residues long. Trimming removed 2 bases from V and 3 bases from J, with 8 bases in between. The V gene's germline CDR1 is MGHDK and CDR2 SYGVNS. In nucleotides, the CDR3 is TGTGCCAGCAGTGAACGGAATTTCTACGAGCAGTACTTC. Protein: CASSERNFYEQYF.

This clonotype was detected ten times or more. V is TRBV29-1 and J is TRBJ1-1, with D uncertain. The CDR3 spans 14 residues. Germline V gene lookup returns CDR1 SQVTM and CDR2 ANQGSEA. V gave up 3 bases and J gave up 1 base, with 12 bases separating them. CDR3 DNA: TGCAGCGTTGAGTGGGAGGGAAGGAACACTGAAGCTTTCTTT. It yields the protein CSVEWEGRNTEAFF.

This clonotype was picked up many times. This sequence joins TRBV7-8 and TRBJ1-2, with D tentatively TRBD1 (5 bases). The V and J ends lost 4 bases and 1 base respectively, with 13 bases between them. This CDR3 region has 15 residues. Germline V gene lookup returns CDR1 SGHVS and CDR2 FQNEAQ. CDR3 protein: CASSSRDGLNYGYTF. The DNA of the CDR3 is TGTGCCAGCAGCTCCAGGGACGGCCTTAACTATGGCTACACCTTC.

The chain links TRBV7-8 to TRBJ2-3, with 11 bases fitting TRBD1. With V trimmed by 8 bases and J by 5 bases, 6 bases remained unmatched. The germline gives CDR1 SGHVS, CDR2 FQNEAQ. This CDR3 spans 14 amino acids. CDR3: CASLGTGGIDTQYF. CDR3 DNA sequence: TGTGCCAGCTTGGGGACAGGGGGAATAGATACGCAGTATTTT.

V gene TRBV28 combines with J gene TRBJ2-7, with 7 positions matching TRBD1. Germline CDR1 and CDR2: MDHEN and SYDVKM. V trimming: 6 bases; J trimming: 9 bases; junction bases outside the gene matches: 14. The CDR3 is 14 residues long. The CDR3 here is CASSPDRELRRQYF. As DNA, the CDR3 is TGTGCCAGCAGCCCCGACAGGGAGCTCAGGCGGCAGTACTTC.

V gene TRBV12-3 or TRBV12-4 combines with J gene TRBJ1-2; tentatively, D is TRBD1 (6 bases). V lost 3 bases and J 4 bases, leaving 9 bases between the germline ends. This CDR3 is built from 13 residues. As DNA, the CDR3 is TGTGCCAGCAGTTTGCTAGGGGGCTATGGCTACACCTTC. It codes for CASSLLGGYGYTF.

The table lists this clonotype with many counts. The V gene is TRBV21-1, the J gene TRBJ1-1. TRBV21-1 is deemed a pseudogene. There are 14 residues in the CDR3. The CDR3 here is CASSKEQQNTEAFF. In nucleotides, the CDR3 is TGTGCCAGCAGCAAAGAACAGCAGAACACTGAAGCTTTCTTT.

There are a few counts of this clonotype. The CDR3 reads CSAHDRGSEAFF. The CDR3 DNA sequence: TGCAGCGCTCATGACAGGGGCTCTGAAGCTTTCTTT. This rearrangement joins TRBV29-1 to TRBJ1-1; TRBD1 matches at 8 bases. The junction had 7 bases not matched to a gene; V was cut back by 7 bases and J by 6 bases. The CDR3 contains 12 residues. Germline values: CDR1 SQVTM, CDR2 ANQGSEA.

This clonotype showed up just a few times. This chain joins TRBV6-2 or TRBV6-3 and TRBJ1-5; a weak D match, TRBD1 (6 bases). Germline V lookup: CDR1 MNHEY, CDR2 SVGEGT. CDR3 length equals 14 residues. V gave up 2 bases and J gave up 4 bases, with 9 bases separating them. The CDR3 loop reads CASSYLGQNQPQHF. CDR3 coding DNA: TGTGCCAGCAGTTACCTGGGACAAAATCAGCCCCAGCATTTT.